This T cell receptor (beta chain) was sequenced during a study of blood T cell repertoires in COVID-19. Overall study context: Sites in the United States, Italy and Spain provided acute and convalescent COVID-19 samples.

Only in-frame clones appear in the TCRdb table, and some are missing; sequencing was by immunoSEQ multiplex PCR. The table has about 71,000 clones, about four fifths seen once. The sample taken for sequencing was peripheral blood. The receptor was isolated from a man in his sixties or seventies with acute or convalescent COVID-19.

CDR3 in amino acids: CSAYRDEQYF. The CDR3 DNA reads TGCAGTGCTTACAGGGACGAGCAGTACTTC. The chain employs TRBV20-1 and TRBJ2-7; TRBD1 might be the D (6 bases). Germline CDR1 and CDR2: DFQATT and SNEGSKA (reference sequence). The ends were cut back, 5 bases at V and 5 bases at J, with 7 bases in the middle. This CDR3 spans 10 amino acids.